This T cell receptor (beta chain) stems from a study of blood T cell repertoires in COVID-19. Study background: Both acute and convalescent COVID-19 samples were obtained from the United States, Italy and Spain. T cells, B-cell-depleted T cells, or PBMCs provided the cDNA or gDNA that served as material.

This clone was picked up one time. Under the authors' procedure: The authors estimated nucleated cell counts from reference gene primer amplification. Here immunoSEQ multiplex PCR was the method, and the copy in TCRdb shows in-frame clones only, minus some. That table supplies the V and J calls and clone size; D and trimming were determined from the DNA. The data contain more than 60,000 clones, about 92% of them seen just once; the ten biggest clones take up 15% to 20%. This receptor was identified in a woman aged 80 or over with active or convalescent COVID-19. The sequenced sample was peripheral blood.

CDR3 nucleotide sequence: TGTGCCAGCAGCCGCAGGGATAATTCACCCCTCCACTTT. This sequence encodes CASSRRDNSPLHF. This rearrangement joins TRBV28 to TRBJ1-6; perhaps TRBD1 as D (5 bases). Germline V gene sequence: CDR1 MDHEN, CDR2 SYDVKM. Trimming took 6 bases from V and 5 from J, leaving 8 bases between them. The CDR3 totals 13 residues.